This TCR beta chain was recorded in a study of T cell repertoires in cytomegalovirus infection. Study information: An indication of both CMV infection and matching HLA type came from public TCR beta signatures. Study-level results: CMV-specific TCR beta clonotypes restricted by HLA-C were the ones dominating the ex vivo response.

Points on this clonotype: Antigen unknown.

The CDR3 is 13 residues long. The germline gives CDR1 MNHEY, CDR2 SVGAGI. V was trimmed by 0 bases and J by 8 bases, leaving 7 bases between them. TCRdb passed the reads through MiXCR, listing each CDR3 protein once. The sample shows about 310,000 distinct CDR3 sequences, 20% to 30% of them seen only once. The rearrangement links TRBV6-5 to TRBJ1-4; no clear D gene. The source was cultured PBMCs, collected from culture after CMV antigen stimulation. This clonotype was sampled from a human donor in good health (CMV status not recorded). Some clones in this sample may be carry-over from other donors' samples. The CDR3 here is CASSYSDGEKLFF. DNA of the CDR3: TGTGCCAGCAGTTACTCGGACGGCGAAAAACTGTTTTTT.